These T cell receptor beta chains were read from a single sample in a study of T cell responses to AZD1222 COVID-19 vaccine. This table comes from immunoSEQ multiplex PCR, and its TCRdb copy is limited to in-frame clones, with some not included. The data show 110,000 to 150,000 clones, more than 80% seen once. Sequenced here: peripheral blood, sampled on day 0 of AZD1222 vaccination. These receptors all stem from an adult in good health. Both conserved end residues are part of each CDR3. A D gene is named only where the DNA matches it firmly. Only part of the rows carry a size: once, few, many, or a class if the clone is expanded.

size: NA
V: TRBV30
D: NA
J: TRBJ2-3
CDR3: CAWSGTPGPLGTQYF
DNA: TGTGCCTGGTCGGGGACCCCAGGACCCCTTGGTACGCAGTATTTT

size: NA
V: TRBV4-1
D: NA
J: TRBJ2-5
CDR3: CASSPVSELEETQYF
DNA: TGCGCCAGCAGCCCGGTGTCCGAATTAGAAGAGACCCAGTACTTC

size: NA
V: TRBV11-2
D: NA
J: TRBJ1-2
CDR3: CASIATGANYGYTF
DNA: TGTGCCAGCATCGCCACCGGAGCTAACTATGGCTACACCTTC

size: NA
V: TRBV3-1/TRBV3-2
D: TRBD1
J: TRBJ1-5
CDR3: CASSQGGTQGARQPQHF
DNA: TGTGCCAGCAGCCAAGGGGGGACACAGGGGGCAAGACAGCCCCAGCATTTT

size: once
V: TRBV6-1
D: NA
J: TRBJ1-3
CDR3: CASSEGAPRNTIYF
DNA: TGTGCCAGCAGTGAAGGTGCACCCCGAAACACCATATATTTT

size: NA
V: TRBV7-6
D: NA
J: TRBJ2-7
CDR3: CASSLGGEEVEQYF
DNA: TGTGCCAGCAGCTTAGGGGGGGAGGAGGTCGAGCAGTACTTC

size: NA
V: TRBV3-1/TRBV3-2
D: NA
J: TRBJ2-1
CDR3: CASSQETGSGTYNEQFF
DNA: TGTGCCAGCAGCCAAGAGACGGGCAGCGGTACCTACAATGAGCAGTTCTTC

size: once
V: TRBV18
D: TRBD1
J: TRBJ1-1
CDR3: CASSTGQGVTEAFF
DNA: TGTGCCAGCTCAACGGGACAGGGGGTCACTGAAGCTTTCTTT

size: once
V: TRBV28
D: TRBD1
J: TRBJ1-2
CDR3: CASSTTGGARGYTF
DNA: TGTGCCAGCAGTACGACAGGGGGCGCGCGTGGCTACACCTTC

size: few
V: TRBV5-1
D: TRBD2
J: TRBJ2-7
CDR3: CASSLAGAYSEQYF
DNA: TGCGCCAGCAGCTTAGCGGGAGCTTATTCCGAGCAGTACTTC

size: NA
V: TRBV2
D: NA
J: TRBJ1-2
CDR3: CASSADFYGYTF
DNA: TGTGCCAGCAGTGCAGATTTCTATGGCTACACCTTC

size: NA
V: TRBV6-5
D: NA
J: TRBJ1-4
CDR3: CASSNRVAEEKLFF
DNA: TGTGCCAGCAGTAACAGGGTAGCGGAAGAAAAACTGTTTTTT

size: NA
V: TRBV13
D: TRBD1
J: TRBJ2-7
CDR3: CASSPRDRGYEQYF
DNA: TGTGCCAGCAGCCCCCGGGACAGGGGGTACGAGCAGTACTTC

size: NA
V: TRBV6-5
D: TRBD1
J: TRBJ1-2
CDR3: CTTRMGQALVGGYTF
DNA: TGTACCACGCGAATGGGACAGGCTCTTGTTGGTGGCTACACCTTC

size: NA
V: TRBV28
D: NA
J: TRBJ1-2
CDR3: CASSLVQGRGYTF
DNA: TGTGCCAGCAGTTTAGTCCAGGGGCGAGGCTACACCTTC

size: NA
V: TRBV4-1
D: NA
J: TRBJ1-5
CDR3: CASSQGWGLQPQHF
DNA: TGCGCCAGCAGCCAAGGATGGGGGCTTCAGCCCCAGCATTTT

size: NA
V: TRBV11-2
D: TRBD2
J: TRBJ2-7
CDR3: CASRRIAGDSYEQYF
DNA: TGTGCCAGCAGACGAATAGCGGGAGATTCCTACGAGCAGTACTTC

size: NA
V: TRBV30
D: NA
J: TRBJ1-5
CDR3: CTWSVGSNQPQHF
DNA: TGTACCTGGAGTGTAGGCAGCAATCAGCCCCAGCATTTT

size: NA
V: TRBV7-9
D: NA
J: TRBJ1-1
CDR3: CASSLVQVGTEAFF
DNA: TGTGCCAGCAGCTTAGTTCAGGTTGGCACTGAAGCTTTCTTT

size: NA
V: TRBV7-9
D: NA
J: TRBJ2-3
CDR3: CASRMTASSTDTQYF
DNA: TGTGCCAGCAGAATGACAGCGTCTAGCACAGATACGCAGTATTTT

size: NA
V: TRBV2
D: NA
J: TRBJ2-7
CDR3: CASSASGSTVEQYF
DNA: TGTGCCAGCAGCGCTTCGGGGTCCACGGTCGAGCAGTACTTC

size: NA
V: TRBV28
D: TRBD2
J: TRBJ2-1
CDR3: CASRETSGRDEQFF
DNA: TGTGCCAGCAGGGAGACTAGCGGGAGAGATGAGCAGTTCTTC

size: NA
V: TRBV19
D: TRBD1
J: TRBJ1-2
CDR3: CASVEGGADYGYTF
DNA: TGTGCCAGCGTCGAAGGGGGCGCAGACTATGGCTACACCTTC

size: NA
V: TRBV7-9
D: NA
J: TRBJ2-5
CDR3: CASSRDLGETQYF
DNA: TGTGCCAGCAGCCGGGACTTGGGGGAGACCCAGTACTTC